A selection of T cell receptor beta chains follows, all from one sample in a study of OX40 agonist ivuxolimab in advanced cancers. Repertoires were generated with immunoSEQ multiplex PCR, while TCRdb's copy carries only in-frame clones and drops some. The sample contains about 40,000 clones, roughly 80% of which appear only once. The source was CD4+ or CD8+ T cells sorted from blood, collected in a trial of the OX40 agonist ivuxolimab. These receptors all come from an adult with an advanced solid tumor such as melanoma, head and neck, liver or kidney cancer. CDR3s include the opening cysteine and the closing phenylalanine or tryptophan. A D gene is named only where the DNA matches it firmly. Only some rows state a clone size, as once, few, many or a class for expanded clones.

V,J,D,size,DNA,CDR3
TRBV11-1,TRBJ2-5,-,-,TGTGCCAGCAGCCCAACCGGGCCAGGGCCAGAGACCCAGTACTTC,CASSPTGPGPETQYF
TRBV6-4,TRBJ2-2,-,-,TGTGCCAGCAGTGACTCAGGGAGGTCGAACACCGGGGAGCTGTTTTTT,CASSDSGRSNTGELFF
TRBV29-1,TRBJ2-7,TRBD1,-,TGCAGCGTTGCCATAGGAGACAGGGGGCCTGGCGAGCAGTACTTC,CSVAIGDRGPGEQYF
TRBV10-2,TRBJ1-2,TRBD1,-,TGCGCCAGCAGTGAGACAACAGGGGGCGAAAACTATGGCTACACCTTC,CASSETTGGENYGYTF
TRBV4-1,TRBJ1-1,-,-,TGCGCCAGCAGCCAAGGGACCCTGGGGGGCACTGAAGCTTTCTTT,CASSQGTLGGTEAFF
TRBV27,TRBJ1-6,-,few,TGTGCCAGCAGTCTTAAGGGTCCCTATTCACCCCTCCACTTT,CASSLKGPYSPLHF
TRBV19,TRBJ2-1,TRBD2,-,TGTGCCAGTAGTATTGTGGCCAGCGGGGGGAACAATGAGCAGTTCTTC,CASSIVASGGNNEQFF
TRBV7-3,TRBJ2-7,-,-,TGTGCCAGCAGCTTAATCTCGGGCGAGCAGTACTTC,CASSLISGEQYF
TRBV4-1,TRBJ2-7,TRBD1,-,TGCGCCAGCAGCCAAGATTTTGGGGGACAGGGGGTCTACGAGCAGTACTTC,CASSQDFGGQGVYEQYF
TRBV10-2,TRBJ1-1,-,-,TGCGCCAGCCTGGAGGGGTTTTTCACTGAAGCTTTCTTT,CASLEGFFTEAFF
TRBV5-1,TRBJ2-5,TRBD1,once,TGCGCCAGCAGCACCGGGACAGGGGGCGGTGAGACCCAGTACTTC,CASSTGTGGGETQYF
TRBV7-2,TRBJ2-2,TRBD2,-,TGTGCCAGCAGCTCAGTAGCGGGAGTGAGCACCGGGGAGCTGTTTTTT,CASSSVAGVSTGELFF
TRBV27,TRBJ2-1,-,-,TGTGCCAGCACCCCCCCCTACAATGAGCAGTTCTTC,CASTPPYNEQFF
TRBV2,TRBJ2-5,-,-,TGTGCCAGCAGTGACTCCTGGAGTCAACACTTC,CASSDSWSQHF
TRBV16,TRBJ1-2,-,-,TGTGCCAGCAGCCAATCCAGGGCAGCCCGCTATGGCTACACCTTC,CASSQSRAARYGYTF
TRBV5-1,TRBJ2-7,TRBD1,-,TGCGCCAGCAGCTTCTTCGGTATCGGGGACAGGGGGTCTCACGAGCAGTACTTC,CASSFFGIGDRGSHEQYF
TRBV9,TRBJ1-2,TRBD1,-,TGTGCCAGCAGTCCAACCAGGGGGATCAGCTATGGCTACACCTTC,CASSPTRGISYGYTF
TRBV19,TRBJ1-1,-,-,TGTGCCAGTAGTATAGTCCAAGGGGGGAACACTGAAGCTTTCTTT,CASSIVQGGNTEAFF
TRBV21-1,TRBJ2-3,-,-,TGTGCCAGCAGCGACGACGGGAGGAGCGACTTCACAGATACGCAGTATTTT,CASSDDGRSDFTDTQYF
TRBV5-6,TRBJ2-7,TRBD1,-,TGTGCCAGCAGCTTAGACGGGACAGGGAGGCACGAGCAGTACTTC,CASSLDGTGRHEQYF
TRBV5-6,TRBJ2-2,-,-,TGTGCCAGCAGCTATGACAATCCCTGGGGAAGCACCGGGGAGCTGTTTTTT,CASSYDNPWGSTGELFF
TRBV7-3,TRBJ1-2,-,-,TGTGCCAGCAGCATCGGGACGGCAAACTATGGCTACACCTTC,CASSIGTANYGYTF
TRBV7-9,TRBJ1-2,TRBD1,few,TGTGCCAGCAGCTTAAGTCCCGGACAGGGGGCGCCCCGTGGCTACACCTTC,CASSLSPGQGAPRGYTF
TRBV28,TRBJ2-2,-,-,TGTGCCAGCAGCTGGGAACGGGGTGAAGGCGGGGAGCTGTTTTTT,CASSWERGEGGELFF
TRBV19,TRBJ2-1,-,-,TGTGCCAGTAGTTCGGGCGCCAATGAGCAGTTCTTC,CASSSGANEQFF
TRBV10-3,TRBJ2-2,TRBD2,-,TGTGCCATCAGTGACCCGACCCTCGAAGGACTAGCGGGAGAAATAGGGAACACCGGGGAGCTGTTTTTT,CAISDPTLEGLAGEIGNTGELFF
TRBV5-1,TRBJ1-1,TRBD1,-,TGCGCCAGCAGCTTGGCGGCAGGGGGCCAAGGTGAAGCTTTCTTT,CASSLAAGGQGEAFF
TRBV4-1,TRBJ2-1,TRBD2,-,TGCGCCAGCAGCCAAAGCGGGATCGGGGGTGAGCAGTTCTTC,CASSQSGIGGEQFF
TRBV10-3,TRBJ1-1,-,once,TGTGCCATCAGTGAAATGGAAGGGACGAACACTGAAGCTTTCTTT,CAISEMEGTNTEAFF
TRBV6-5,TRBJ2-1,-,-,TGTGCCAGCAGTCCGGGCTCCAATGAGCAGTTCTTC,CASSPGSNEQFF
TRBV7-9,TRBJ2-7,-,-,TGTGCCAGCAGCTCGCAACAGGAGCGGTCCTACGAGCAGTACTTC,CASSSQQERSYEQYF
TRBV7-9,TRBJ1-1,-,-,TGTGCCAGCAGCTTAGGAGTGGGGATGAACACTGAAGCTTTCTTT,CASSLGVGMNTEAFF
TRBV7-2,TRBJ2-1,TRBD2,-,TGTGCCAGCAGCTTACTACCAGTAGCGGGAGGATCCTACAATGAGCAGTTCTTC,CASSLLPVAGGSYNEQFF
TRBV11-2,TRBJ2-7,-,-,TGTGCCAGCGGGAAGAGCGGGTTCTACGAGCAGTACTTC,CASGKSGFYEQYF
TRBV7-8,TRBJ2-7,-,-,TGTGCCAGCAGCTTAGCGCAGTCAGAGTGGGACGAGCAGTACTTC,CASSLAQSEWDEQYF
TRBV6-5,TRBJ2-7,TRBD1,-,TGTGCCAGCAGACCTCCGGGACAGCCTTACGAGCAGTACTTC,CASRPPGQPYEQYF
TRBV7-7,TRBJ2-7,-,-,TGTGCTAGCAGCTTAGAGGCAGGGTACGAGCAGTACTTC,CASSLEAGYEQYF
TRBV6-6,TRBJ1-5,-,-,TGTGCCAGCAGTTACCCCGTTTATCAGAGCAATCAGCCCCAGCATTTT,CASSYPVYQSNQPQHF
TRBV19,TRBJ2-7,-,once,TGTGCCAGTAGTATATTTGATCGGGACTGCCGATGGGAGCAGTACTTC,CASSIFDRDCRWEQYF
TRBV7-9,TRBJ2-2,-,few,TGTGCCAGCAGCTTCGGGGGCGGGGAGCTGTTTTTT,CASSFGGGELFF
TRBV27,TRBJ2-7,-,-,TGTGCCAGCAGTTTAACGGGAGGGGACAGACCTCCACAAGGCTCCTACGAGCAGTACTTC,CASSLTGGDRPPQGSYEQYF
TRBV6-5,TRBJ1-4,-,-,TGTGCCAGCAAAACCCGGGATGAAAAACTGTTTTTT,CASKTRDEKLFF
TRBV7-9,TRBJ2-3,TRBD2,-,TGTGCCAGCAGCACCTCCACCCAGGGGCGGGGGGGCCCCGCAGATACGCAGTATTTT,CASSTSTQGRGGPADTQYF
TRBV11-2,TRBJ1-5,-,few,TGTGCCAGCACCCCCCCCAGGGTAAGCAATCAGCCCCAGCATTTT,CASTPPRVSNQPQHF
TRBV27,TRBJ2-3,-,-,TGTGCCAGCAGTTTCGGAAGCAGCACAGATACGCAGTATTTT,CASSFGSSTDTQYF
TRBV4-1,TRBJ2-1,TRBD2,once,TGCGCCAGCAGCCAAGAGCCCAGCGGGAGGGAAAATGAGCAGTTCTTC,CASSQEPSGRENEQFF
TRBV4-1,TRBJ2-5,-,-,TGCGCCAGCAGCCGAGACACTAGTTCTGTGTACTTC,CASSRDTSSVYF
TRBV19,TRBJ2-7,TRBD2,-,TGTGCCAGTAGCGGCGCCGCGGGACTACCGTCCTACGAGCAGTACTTC,CASSGAAGLPSYEQYF
TRBV29-1,TRBJ1-2,-,-,TGCAGCGTTGAAAACAGGGAAGCTAACTATGGCTACACCTTC,CSVENREANYGYTF
TRBV7-3,TRBJ2-1,-,-,TGTGCCAGCAGCTTCGGAGGCGGCGGGACGGATGAGCAGTTCTTC,CASSFGGGGTDEQFF
TRBV4-3,TRBJ1-6,-,-,TGCGCCAGCAGCGGAGGGGCGCCAAGTTCACCCCTCCACTTT,CASSGGAPSSPLHF
TRBV5-5,TRBJ1-5,-,-,TGTGCCAGCAGCTTGGACGGATTCCACAGTCAGCCCCAGCATTTT,CASSLDGFHSQPQHF
TRBV27,TRBJ2-1,-,-,TGTGCCAGCAGTTTCGGTCCACCAGGGTTGAATGAGCAGTTCTTC,CASSFGPPGLNEQFF
TRBV9,TRBJ1-1,TRBD1,-,TGTGCCAGCAGCCCCCAAGCAACCGGGACAGGGCCGGGTGGGGCTTTCTTT,CASSPQATGTGPGGAFF
TRBV11-2,TRBJ1-2,-,-,TGTGCCAGCACCTTGGACGGCTGGGGCTACACCTTC,CASTLDGWGYTF
TRBV27,TRBJ2-7,TRBD2,-,TGTGCCAGCAGTTCCATACCGGGACTAGCTTCCGAGCAGTACTTC,CASSSIPGLASEQYF
TRBV9,TRBJ2-7,-,few,TGTGCCAGCAGCGTAGGTGAGGGTGTATCCGCCGAGCAGTACTTC,CASSVGEGVSAEQYF
TRBV11-2,TRBJ2-3,-,-,TGTGCCAGCAGCTTTCATGGTGGGATCACAGATACGCAGTATTTT,CASSFHGGITDTQYF
TRBV11-2,TRBJ2-3,TRBD2,-,TGTGCCAGCAGCCCCAGGGTAGCGGGGGGGCTAGATACGCAGTATTTT,CASSPRVAGGLDTQYF
TRBV4-1,TRBJ1-5,-,once,TGCGCCAGCAGCCAGGACCAAACCAGGGTACGAGATCAGCCCCAGCATTTT,CASSQDQTRVRDQPQHF